A single sample is the source of the 8 T cell receptor beta chains below, sequenced in a study of early T cells in non-severe SARS-CoV-2 infection. TCRdb independently ran MiXCR on the 5' RACE reads; one entry per CDR3 protein. Among 65,000 to 80,000 distinct CDR3 sequences listed, about 10% were seen once. Source material: whole blood. The receptors originated from an adult who was a healthcare worker with PCR-confirmed SARS-CoV-2 infection or an uninfected control (not recorded which).

This clonotype was seen a few times. The chain links TRBV10-3 to TRBJ2-3; the D call may be TRBD1 or TRBD2 (6 bases each). The CDR3 sequence is 17 residues long. V was shortened by 0 bases and J by 1 base, with 14 bases between the two germline ends. Germline CDR1 ENHRY, CDR2 SYGVKD. For the CDR3, the DNA is TGTGCCATCAGTGAGTCGGGGGGCCGCTTAGGCACAGATACGCAGTATTTT. This sequence encodes CAISESGGRLGTDTQYF.

This clonotype was seen repeatedly, ten times or more. This sequence joins TRBV5-5 and TRBJ1-2; D might be TRBD1 (6 bases). CDR1 SGHKS and CDR2 YYEKEE come from the germline V gene (reference sequence). V lost 2 bases and J lost 4, with 15 bases in between. The CDR3 has 15 amino acids. This CDR3 is CASSFPTGLLYGYTF. The DNA for the CDR3 is TGTGCCAGCAGCTTCCCCACAGGGCTACTCTATGGCTACACCTTC.

This clonotype was recorded many times. The chain links TRBV12-3 or TRBV12-4 to TRBJ2-7; maybe TRBD2 (5 bases). Between the trimmed V and J ends, which lost 4 bases and 0 bases, there was a span of 10 bases. This CDR3 has 14 amino acids. The CDR3 DNA sequence: TGTGCCAGCAGTTGGTGGGAGCGCTCCTACGAGCAGTACTTC. This gives the protein CASSWWERSYEQYF.

Comments on this clonotype: This could be a read error, since a much larger clone is one nucleotide away. V gene TRBV19 combines with J gene TRBJ1-2, with D unclear. This CDR3 spans 13 amino acids. CDR1 is LNHDA, CDR2 SQIVND, per germline (reference sequence). The germline V and J ends were trimmed by 10 bases and 9 bases, with 21 bases remaining between them. CDR3 bases: TGTGCCACTTCCGGATTAGGGAGGAGGAGCTACACCTTC. Translation: CATSGLGRRSYTF.

This clonotype was observed a few times. V usage is TRBV12-3 or TRBV12-4 and J usage is TRBJ2-4; the D gene is possibly TRBD2 (5 bases). Trimming shortened V by 7 bases and J by 3 bases, and 10 bases separated the two germline ends. The CDR3 consists of 13 residues. CDR3 in DNA: TGTGCCAGCACCATAGGACTCAAAAACATTCAGTACTTC. Translated, it gives CASTIGLKNIQYF.

There are many counts of this clonotype. The V and J genes are TRBV13 and TRBJ2-7; 7 bases line up with TRBD1. This CDR3 has 14 residues. Germline values: CDR1 PRHDT, CDR2 FYEKMQ (reference sequence). Trimming at V came to 5 bases and at J to 4 bases, leaving 8 bases not matched to a gene. CDR3 nucleotide sequence: TGTGCCAGCAGCCCGCAGGGACAGATGTACGAGCAGTACTTC. The encoded protein is CASSPQGQMYEQYF.

CDR3 nucleotides: TGCAGCGTTGTTACAGGGGGGCTCCACGAGCAGTACTTC. Its protein is CSVVTGGLHEQYF. The chain links TRBV29-1 to TRBJ2-7, with 8 bases lining up with TRBD1. The germline gives CDR1 SQVTM, CDR2 ANQGSEA. This CDR3 region has 13 residues. V gave up 4 bases and J gave up 5 bases; unmatched junction bases: 7.

In its sample, this clonotype was seen a few times. The chain employs TRBV9 and TRBJ2-3, with a possible D match to TRBD1 (5 bases). This CDR3 comprises 14 residues. With 4 bases removed from V and 4 bases from J, the gap between germline ends came to 13 bases. Germline CDR1 is SGDLS and CDR2 is YYNGEE. The CDR3 sequence: CASSSRWGSDTQYF. CDR3 DNA: TGTGCCAGCAGCTCCCGGTGGGGCTCAGATACGCAGTATTTT.